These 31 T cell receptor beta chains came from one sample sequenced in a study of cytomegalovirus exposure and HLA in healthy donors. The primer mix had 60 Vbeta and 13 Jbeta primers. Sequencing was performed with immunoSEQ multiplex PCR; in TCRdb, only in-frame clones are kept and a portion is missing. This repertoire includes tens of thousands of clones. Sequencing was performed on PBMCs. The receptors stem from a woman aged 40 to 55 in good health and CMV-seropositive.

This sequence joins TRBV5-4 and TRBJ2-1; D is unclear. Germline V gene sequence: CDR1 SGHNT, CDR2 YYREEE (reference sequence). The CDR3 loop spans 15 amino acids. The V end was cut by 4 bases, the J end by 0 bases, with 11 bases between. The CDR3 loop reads CASSTDSSSYNEQFF. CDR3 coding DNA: TGTGCCAGCAGCACCGACTCGAGCTCCTACAATGAGCAGTTCTTC.

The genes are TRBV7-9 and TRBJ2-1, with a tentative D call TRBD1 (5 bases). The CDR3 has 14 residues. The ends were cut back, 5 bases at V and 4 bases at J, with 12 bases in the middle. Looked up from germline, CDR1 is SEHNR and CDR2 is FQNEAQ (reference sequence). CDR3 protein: CASSVRQGYNEQFF. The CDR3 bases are TGTGCCAGCAGCGTTCGGCAGGGTTACAATGAGCAGTTCTTC.

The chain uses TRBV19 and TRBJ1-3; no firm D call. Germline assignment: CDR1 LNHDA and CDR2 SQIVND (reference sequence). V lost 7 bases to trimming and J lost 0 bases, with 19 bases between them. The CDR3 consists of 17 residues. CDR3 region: CASTYVWQKDSGNTIYF. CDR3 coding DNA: TGTGCCAGTACTTATGTATGGCAGAAAGACTCTGGAAACACCATATATTTT.

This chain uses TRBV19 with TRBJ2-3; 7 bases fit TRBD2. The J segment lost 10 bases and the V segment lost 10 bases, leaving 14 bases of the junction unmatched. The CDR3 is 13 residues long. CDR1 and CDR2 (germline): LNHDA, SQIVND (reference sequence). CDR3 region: CATVTSVGGAQYF. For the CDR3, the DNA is TGTGCCACCGTCACTAGCGTGGGCGGTGCGCAGTATTTT.

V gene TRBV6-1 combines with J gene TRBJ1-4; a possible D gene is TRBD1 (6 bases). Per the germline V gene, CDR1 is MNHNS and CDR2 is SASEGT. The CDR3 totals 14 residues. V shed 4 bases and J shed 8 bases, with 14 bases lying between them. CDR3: CASSVEQGNEKLFF. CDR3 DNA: TGTGCCAGCAGTGTCGAACAGGGAAACGAAAAACTGTTTTTT.

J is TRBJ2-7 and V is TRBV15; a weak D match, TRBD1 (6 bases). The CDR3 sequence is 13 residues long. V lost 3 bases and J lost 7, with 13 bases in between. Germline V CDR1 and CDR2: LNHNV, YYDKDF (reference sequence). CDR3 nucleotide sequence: TGTGCCACCAGCAGCGACCAGGGGAAAGAGCAGTACTTC. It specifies CATSSDQGKEQYF.

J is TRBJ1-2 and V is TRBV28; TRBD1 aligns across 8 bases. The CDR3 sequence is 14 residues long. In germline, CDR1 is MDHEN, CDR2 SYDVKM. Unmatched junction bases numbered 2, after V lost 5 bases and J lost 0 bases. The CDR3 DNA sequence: TGTGCCAGCAGTCAACAGGGGGCTAACTATGGCTACACCTTC. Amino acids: CASSQQGANYGYTF.

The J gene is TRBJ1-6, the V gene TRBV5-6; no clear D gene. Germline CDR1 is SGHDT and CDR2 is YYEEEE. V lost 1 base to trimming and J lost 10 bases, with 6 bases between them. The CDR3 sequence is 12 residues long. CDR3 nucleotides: TGTGCCAGCAGCTTGCCGGTCTCACCCCTCCACTTT. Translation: CASSLPVSPLHF.

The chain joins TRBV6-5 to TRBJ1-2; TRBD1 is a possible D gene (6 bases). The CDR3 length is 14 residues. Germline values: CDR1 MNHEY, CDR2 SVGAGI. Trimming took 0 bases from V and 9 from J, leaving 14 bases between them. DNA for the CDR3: TGTGCCAGCAGTTACTCGACTCAGGGGCCGAGCTACACCTTC. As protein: CASSYSTQGPSYTF.

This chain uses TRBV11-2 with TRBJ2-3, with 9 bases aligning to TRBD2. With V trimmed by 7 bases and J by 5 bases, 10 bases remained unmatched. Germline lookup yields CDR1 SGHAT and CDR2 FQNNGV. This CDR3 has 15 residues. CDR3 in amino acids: CASNILAGVGDTQYF. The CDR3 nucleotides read TGTGCCAGCAACATATTAGCGGGGGTGGGAGATACGCAGTATTTT.

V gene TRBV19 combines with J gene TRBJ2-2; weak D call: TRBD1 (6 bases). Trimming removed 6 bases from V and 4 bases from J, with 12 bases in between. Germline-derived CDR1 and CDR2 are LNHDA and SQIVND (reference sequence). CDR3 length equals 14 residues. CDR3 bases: TGTGCCAGTAGCTCCCTAGGGGGCACCGGGGAGCTGTTTTTT. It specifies CASSSLGGTGELFF.

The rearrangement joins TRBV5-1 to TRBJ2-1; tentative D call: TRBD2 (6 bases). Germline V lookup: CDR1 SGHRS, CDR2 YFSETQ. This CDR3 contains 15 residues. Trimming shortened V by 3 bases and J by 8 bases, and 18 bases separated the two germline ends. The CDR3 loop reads CASSSRLGGLDEQFF. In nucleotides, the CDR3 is TGCGCCAGCAGCTCTCGGCTGGGGGGACTCGATGAGCAGTTCTTC.

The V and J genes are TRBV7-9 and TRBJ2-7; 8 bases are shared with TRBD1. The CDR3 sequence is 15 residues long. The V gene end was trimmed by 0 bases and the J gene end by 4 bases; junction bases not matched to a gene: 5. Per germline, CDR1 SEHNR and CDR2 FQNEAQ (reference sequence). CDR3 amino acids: CASSLAGTGPYEQYF. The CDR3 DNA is TGTGCCAGCAGCTTAGCTGGGACAGGCCCTTACGAGCAGTACTTC.

In DNA, the CDR3 is TGTGCCATCAGCTTTAGCGGGGGCCGGGGCACAGATACGCAGTATTTT. Encoded protein: CAISFSGGRGTDTQYF. This chain joins TRBV10-3 and TRBJ2-3; 9 nucleotides match TRBD2. CDR1 is ENHRY and CDR2 is SYGVKD in the germline V gene. The CDR3 has 16 residues. The ends lost 6 bases at V and 1 base at J; junction bases unmatched: 8.

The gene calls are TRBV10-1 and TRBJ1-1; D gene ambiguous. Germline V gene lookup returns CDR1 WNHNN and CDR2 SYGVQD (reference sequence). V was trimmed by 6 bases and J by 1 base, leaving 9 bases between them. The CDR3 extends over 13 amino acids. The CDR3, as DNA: TGCGCCAGCAGGGGTTCAGGGAACACTGAAGCTTTCTTT. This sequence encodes CASRGSGNTEAFF.

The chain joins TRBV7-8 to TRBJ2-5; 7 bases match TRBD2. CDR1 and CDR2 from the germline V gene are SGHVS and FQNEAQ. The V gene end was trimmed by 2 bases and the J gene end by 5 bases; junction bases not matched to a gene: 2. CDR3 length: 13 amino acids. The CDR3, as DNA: TGTGCCAGCAGCTTATGGGGAGGGGAGACCCAGTACTTC. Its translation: CASSLWGGETQYF.

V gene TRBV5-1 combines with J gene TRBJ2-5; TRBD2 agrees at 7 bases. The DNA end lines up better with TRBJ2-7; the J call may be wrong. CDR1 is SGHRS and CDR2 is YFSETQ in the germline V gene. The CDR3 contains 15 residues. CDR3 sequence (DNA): TGCGCCAGCAGCTTGGATGGCGGGAGAGAGTACGAGCAGTACTTC. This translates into CASSLDGGREYEQYF.

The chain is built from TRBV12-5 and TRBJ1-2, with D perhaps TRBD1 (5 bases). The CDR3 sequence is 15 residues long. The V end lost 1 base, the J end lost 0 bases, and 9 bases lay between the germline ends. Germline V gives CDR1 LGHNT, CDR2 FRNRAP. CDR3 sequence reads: CASGLGRGANYGYTF. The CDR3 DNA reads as TGTGCTAGTGGTTTGGGGAGGGGTGCTAACTATGGCTACACCTTC.

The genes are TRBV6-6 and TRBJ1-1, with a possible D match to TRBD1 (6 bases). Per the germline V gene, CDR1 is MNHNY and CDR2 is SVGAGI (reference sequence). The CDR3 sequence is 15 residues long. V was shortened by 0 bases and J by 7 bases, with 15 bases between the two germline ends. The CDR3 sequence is CASSYSTGHMIEAFF. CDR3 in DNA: TGTGCCAGCAGTTACTCGACGGGACACATGATTGAAGCTTTCTTT.

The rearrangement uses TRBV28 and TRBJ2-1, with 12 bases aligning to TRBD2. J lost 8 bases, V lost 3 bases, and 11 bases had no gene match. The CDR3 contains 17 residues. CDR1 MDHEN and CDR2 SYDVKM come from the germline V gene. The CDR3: CASSFPATSGSRDEQFF. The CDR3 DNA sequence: TGTGCCAGCAGTTTCCCTGCGACTAGCGGGAGTAGGGATGAGCAGTTCTTC.

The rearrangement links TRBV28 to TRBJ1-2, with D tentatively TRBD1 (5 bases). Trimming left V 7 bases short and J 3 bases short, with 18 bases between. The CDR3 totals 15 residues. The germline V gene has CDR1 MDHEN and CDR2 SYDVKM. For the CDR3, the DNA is TGTGCCAGCACCTCTTATGGGGGGGAAGACTATGGCTACACCTTC. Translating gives CASTSYGGEDYGYTF.

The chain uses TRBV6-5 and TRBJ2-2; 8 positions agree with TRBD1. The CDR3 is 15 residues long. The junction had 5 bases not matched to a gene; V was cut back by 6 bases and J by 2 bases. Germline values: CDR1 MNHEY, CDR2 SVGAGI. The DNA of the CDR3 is TGTGCCAGCAGCCCGACAGGGGAAAACACCGGGGAGCTGTTTTTT. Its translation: CASSPTGENTGELFF.

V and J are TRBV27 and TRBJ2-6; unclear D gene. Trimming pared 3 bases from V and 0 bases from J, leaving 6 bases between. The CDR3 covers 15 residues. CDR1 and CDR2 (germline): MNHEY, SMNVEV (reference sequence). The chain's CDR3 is CASSLVYSGANVLTF. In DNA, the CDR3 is TGTGCCAGCAGTTTGGTCTACTCTGGGGCCAACGTCCTGACTTTC.

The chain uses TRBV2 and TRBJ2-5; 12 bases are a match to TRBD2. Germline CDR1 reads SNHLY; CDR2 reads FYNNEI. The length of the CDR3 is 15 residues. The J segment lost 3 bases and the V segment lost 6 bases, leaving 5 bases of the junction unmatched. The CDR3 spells CASRRLAGVKETQYF. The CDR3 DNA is TGTGCCAGCAGGAGACTAGCGGGGGTAAAAGAGACCCAGTACTTC.

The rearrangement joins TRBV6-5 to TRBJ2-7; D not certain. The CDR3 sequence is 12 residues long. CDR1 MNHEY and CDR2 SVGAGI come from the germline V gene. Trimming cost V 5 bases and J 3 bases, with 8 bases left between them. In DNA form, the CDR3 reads TGTGCCAGCAGTCTGACGGGCTACGAGCAGTACTTC. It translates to CASSLTGYEQYF.

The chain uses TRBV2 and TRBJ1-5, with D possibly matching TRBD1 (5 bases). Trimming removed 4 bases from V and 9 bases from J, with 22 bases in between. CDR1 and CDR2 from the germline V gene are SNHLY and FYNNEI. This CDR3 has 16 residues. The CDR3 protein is CASSGDQGSPSRPQHF. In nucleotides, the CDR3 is TGTGCCAGCAGTGGGGATCAGGGATCCCCCAGTCGGCCCCAGCATTTT.

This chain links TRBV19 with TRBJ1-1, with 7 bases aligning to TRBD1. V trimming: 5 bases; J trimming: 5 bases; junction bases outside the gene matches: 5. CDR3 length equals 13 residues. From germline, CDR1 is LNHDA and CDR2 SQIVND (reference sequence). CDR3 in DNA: TGTGCCAGTAGTGTTACAGGGGAGACTGAAGCTTTCTTT. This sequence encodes CASSVTGETEAFF.

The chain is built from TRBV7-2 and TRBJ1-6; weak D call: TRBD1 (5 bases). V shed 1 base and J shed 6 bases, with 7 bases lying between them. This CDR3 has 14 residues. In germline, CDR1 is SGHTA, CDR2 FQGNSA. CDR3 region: CASSLGQPNSPLHF. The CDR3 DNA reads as TGTGCCAGCAGCTTAGGACAGCCTAATTCACCCCTCCACTTT.

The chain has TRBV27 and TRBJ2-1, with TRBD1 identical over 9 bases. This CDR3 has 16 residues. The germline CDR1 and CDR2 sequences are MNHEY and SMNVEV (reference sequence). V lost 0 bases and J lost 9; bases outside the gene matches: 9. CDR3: CASSLSWGQGPREQFF. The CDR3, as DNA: TGTGCCAGCAGTTTATCGTGGGGACAGGGTCCCCGTGAGCAGTTCTTC.

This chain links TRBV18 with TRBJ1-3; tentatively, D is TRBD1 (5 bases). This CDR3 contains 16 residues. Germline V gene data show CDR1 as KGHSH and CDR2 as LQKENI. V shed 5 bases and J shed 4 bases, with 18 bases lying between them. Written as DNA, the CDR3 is TGTGCCAGCTCAGCCGTGGCGGGGGAACCGGGAAACACCATATATTTT. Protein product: CASSAVAGEPGNTIYF.

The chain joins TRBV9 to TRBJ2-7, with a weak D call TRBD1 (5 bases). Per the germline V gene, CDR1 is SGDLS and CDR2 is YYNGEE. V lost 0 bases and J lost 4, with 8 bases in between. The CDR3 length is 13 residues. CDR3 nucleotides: TGTGCCAGCAGCGTAGAGGACACTTACGAGCAGTACTTC. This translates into CASSVEDTYEQYF.